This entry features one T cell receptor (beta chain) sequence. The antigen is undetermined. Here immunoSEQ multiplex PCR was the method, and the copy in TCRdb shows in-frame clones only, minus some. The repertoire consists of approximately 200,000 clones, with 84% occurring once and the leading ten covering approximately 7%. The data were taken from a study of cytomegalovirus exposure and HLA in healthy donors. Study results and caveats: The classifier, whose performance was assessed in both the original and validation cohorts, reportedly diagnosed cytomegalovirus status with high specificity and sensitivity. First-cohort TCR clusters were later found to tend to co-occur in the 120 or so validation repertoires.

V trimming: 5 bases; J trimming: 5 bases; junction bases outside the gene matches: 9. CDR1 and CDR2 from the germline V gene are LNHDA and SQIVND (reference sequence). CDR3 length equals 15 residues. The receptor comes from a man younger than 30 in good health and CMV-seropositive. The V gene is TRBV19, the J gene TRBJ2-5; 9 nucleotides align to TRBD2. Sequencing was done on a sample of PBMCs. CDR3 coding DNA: TGTGCCAGTAGTGAATTAGGCGGGAGGGGGGAGACCCAGTACTTC. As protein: CASSELGGRGETQYF. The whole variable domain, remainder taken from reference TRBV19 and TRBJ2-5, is DGGITQSPKYLFRKEGQNVTLSCEQNLNHDAMYWYRQDPGQGLRLIYYSQIVNDFQKGDIAEGYSVSREKKESFPLTVTSAQKNPTAFYLCASSELGGRGETQYFGPGTRLLVL.